This is a list of T cell receptor beta chains from one sample in a study of blood T cell repertoires in COVID-19. The method was immunoSEQ multiplex PCR; TCRdb's version includes in-frame clones alone and lacks a portion of them. Of about 86,000 clones in the sample, roughly 83% were seen once. The sample was peripheral blood. Receptors originate from a woman aged 80 or over with active or convalescent COVID-19. CDR3s include the opening cysteine and the closing phenylalanine or tryptophan. The D gene is left open where the match is weak. Part of the rows lack a size; the others show once, few, many or a class for expanded clones.

j_call: TRBJ2-5
clone_size: NA
d_call: TRBD2
v_call: TRBV5-1
cdr3_nt: TGCGCCAGCAGCTTGGGGACTAGCGGGATGGGAGAGACCCAGTACTTC
cdr3_aa: CASSLGTSGMGETQYF

j_call: TRBJ2-7
clone_size: once
d_call: TRBD2
v_call: TRBV6-2/TRBV6-3
cdr3_nt: TGTGCCAGCAGTTCTGGACGACTAGCGGGAGAATACGAGCAGTACTTC
cdr3_aa: CASSSGRLAGEYEQYF

j_call: TRBJ2-3
clone_size: once
d_call: TRBD1
v_call: TRBV6-2/TRBV6-3
cdr3_nt: TGTGCCAGCAGTTACTCCCCGGACAGGGGAATAGAGGGCACAGATACGCAGTATTTT
cdr3_aa: CASSYSPDRGIEGTDTQYF

j_call: TRBJ2-1
clone_size: NA
d_call: TRBD2
v_call: TRBV7-2
cdr3_nt: TGTGCCAGCAGCCGTAGCGGGAGGGCCTACAATGAGCAGTTCTTC
cdr3_aa: CASSRSGRAYNEQFF

j_call: TRBJ1-2
clone_size: NA
d_call: NA
v_call: TRBV4-2
cdr3_nt: TGTGCCAGCAGCCAGGGGGGGCTTAGAGCTAACTATGGCTACACCTTC
cdr3_aa: CASSQGGLRANYGYTF

j_call: TRBJ2-7
clone_size: NA
d_call: TRBD1
v_call: TRBV4-1
cdr3_nt: TGCGCCAGCAGCCAGCTTTCCGGGACAGGGGATAACGAGCAGTACTTC
cdr3_aa: CASSQLSGTGDNEQYF

j_call: TRBJ1-1
clone_size: once
d_call: NA
v_call: TRBV18
cdr3_nt: TGTGCCAGCTCACCATCCTCGACCGAGGTGAACACTGAAGCTTTCTTT
cdr3_aa: CASSPSSTEVNTEAFF

j_call: TRBJ1-5
clone_size: NA
d_call: TRBD1
v_call: TRBV7-2
cdr3_nt: TGTGCCAGCAGCCTGGACAGGGGGGACCATCAGCCCCAGCATTTT
cdr3_aa: CASSLDRGDHQPQHF

j_call: TRBJ1-5
clone_size: NA
d_call: TRBD1
v_call: TRBV6-1
cdr3_nt: TGTGCCAGCAGTGAACGGACAGGGCCTGGAAATCAGCCCCAGCATTTT
cdr3_aa: CASSERTGPGNQPQHF

j_call: TRBJ2-1
clone_size: NA
d_call: NA
v_call: TRBV3-1/TRBV3-2
cdr3_nt: TGTGCCAGCAGCCAAGATAGGAGGATTTGGAATGAGCAGTTCTTC
cdr3_aa: CASSQDRRIWNEQFF

j_call: TRBJ2-5
clone_size: NA
d_call: NA
v_call: TRBV28
cdr3_nt: TGTGCCAGCAGTCCCCGGCCGCGGCGGGAGACCCAGTACTTC
cdr3_aa: CASSPRPRRETQYF

j_call: TRBJ2-1
clone_size: NA
d_call: NA
v_call: TRBV30
cdr3_nt: TGTGCCTGGAGTTTCTGGAGACGGCACAATGAGCAGTTCTTC
cdr3_aa: CAWSFWRRHNEQFF

j_call: TRBJ2-7
clone_size: once
d_call: NA
v_call: TRBV7-9
cdr3_nt: TGTGCCAGCAGCCCGGGGGGCCTCTACGAGCAGTACTTC
cdr3_aa: CASSPGGLYEQYF

j_call: TRBJ1-1
clone_size: NA
d_call: NA
v_call: TRBV10-3
cdr3_nt: TGTGCCATCAGTGAGGACCAGGGACTCACTGAAGCTTTCTTT
cdr3_aa: CAISEDQGLTEAFF

j_call: TRBJ1-5
clone_size: few
d_call: NA
v_call: TRBV2
cdr3_nt: TGTGCCAGCACCGAAAACTATAGCAATCAGCCCCAGCATTTT
cdr3_aa: CASTENYSNQPQHF

j_call: TRBJ2-3
clone_size: once
d_call: TRBD2
v_call: TRBV2
cdr3_nt: TGTGCCAACACTAGCGGCCGAACAGATACGCAGTATTTT
cdr3_aa: CANTSGRTDTQYF